This T cell receptor (beta chain) was sequenced during a study of T cell responses to AZD1222 COVID-19 vaccine. The germline gives CDR1 KGHDR, CDR2 SFDVKD. With 4 bases clipped from V and 6 bases from J, the junction kept 28 bases outside the gene matches. This CDR3 contains 22 residues. Sequenced by immunoSEQ multiplex PCR; TCRdb stores in-frame clones only, minus some. The sample has over 150,000 clones, about 90% seen once; the top ten hold 5.5%. This TCR was sampled from an adult in good health. The sample consisted of peripheral blood, taken on day 0 of MenACWY control vaccination. The chain is built from TRBV24-1 and TRBJ2-7; 11 bases line up with TRBD2. The CDR3 region is CATSDSPVLIAGGNPLSGEQYF. The CDR3 DNA reads as TGTGCCACCAGTGACTCCCCGGTTTTGATAGCGGGAGGGAACCCCCTCTCGGGCGAGCAGTACTTC.